These 7 T cell receptor beta chains share one sample of origin, sequenced in a study of blood T cell repertoires in COVID-19 (dated by TCRdb to the early 2020s). Receptor amplification or capture employed the immunoSEQ multiplex PCR assay. This is the immuneACCESS table as TCRdb keeps it, with only in-frame sequences that have V and J called. A part of the clones is gone; compared with another copy, unresolved V genes explain less than half, and the rest is unexplained. The sample profile shows approximately 120,000 clones; 70% to 80% of them were found once. The ten largest clones add up to 11% of the sample. Sample: peripheral blood. All receptors derive from a human donor in a cohort sampled during active COVID-19.

The CDR3 protein is CASRTPGSWGYTF. In nucleotides, the CDR3 is TGTGCCAGCAGGACACCGGGGAGCTGGGGCTACACCTTC. This chain uses TRBV2 with TRBJ1-2; D unclear. CDR1 is SNHLY and CDR2 is FYNNEI in the germline V gene. Trimming left V 6 bases short and J 8 bases short, with 16 bases between. The CDR3 sequence is 13 residues long.

This clone has a single count. The rearrangement links TRBV6-1 to TRBJ2-7; no reliable D call. Trimming removed 2 bases at V and 6 bases at J, with 17 bases between. Germline V gene data show CDR1 as MNHNS and CDR2 as SASEGT. The CDR3 runs to 15 residues. This CDR3 reads CASSEHQTPTTEQYF. The DNA of the CDR3 is TGTGCCAGCAGTGAACACCAGACCCCTACTACCGAGCAGTACTTC.

The chain is built from TRBV5-6 and TRBJ1-3; D remains unclear. This CDR3 has 15 residues. V lost 0 bases and J 0 bases, leaving 7 bases between the germline ends. The V gene's germline CDR1 is SGHDT and CDR2 YYEEEE. This CDR3 is CASSLVRASGNTIYF. The DNA of the CDR3 is TGTGCCAGCAGCTTGGTGAGGGCCTCTGGAAACACCATATATTTT.

The J gene is TRBJ1-1, the V gene TRBV7-9, with 7 bases matching TRBD1. With V trimmed by 1 base and J by 3 bases, 8 bases remained unmatched. This CDR3 is built from 16 residues. Germline assignment: CDR1 SEHNR and CDR2 FQNEAQ (reference sequence). For the CDR3, the DNA is TGTGCCAGCAGCTTAGGCATCGGGCAGGGGGACACTGAAGCTTTCTTT. This codes for CASSLGIGQGDTEAFF.

This clone has only one observation. J is TRBJ2-1 and V is TRBV5-1, with a tentative D call TRBD1 (6 bases). Germline lookup yields CDR1 SGHRS and CDR2 YFSETQ. The CDR3 length is 16 residues. Trimming took off 0 bases at V and 8 bases at J, with 18 bases between the two ends. In DNA form, the CDR3 reads TGCGCCAGCAGCTTGGCATCGGGCACAGGGTCCGATGAGCAGTTCTTC. This translates into CASSLASGTGSDEQFF.

This clone was observed a single time. The J gene is TRBJ2-1, the V gene TRBV3-1 (or the pseudogene TRBV3-2); 9 bases line up with TRBD1. This CDR3 spans 15 amino acids. Germline V gives CDR1 LGHDT, CDR2 YNNKEL (reference sequence). V was pared by 4 bases and J by 7 bases, with 8 bases of the junction left unmatched. The CDR3 DNA follows: TGTGCCAGCAGCCTCCGGGACAGGGCCAGAAATGAGCAGTTCTTC. Protein: CASSLRDRARNEQFF.

CDR3 coding DNA: TGTGCCAGCAGCTTAGCAGGGGCCCCTCAGCCCCAGCATTTT. It yields the protein CASSLAGAPQPQHF. The rearrangement joins TRBV5-6 to TRBJ1-5; D is possibly TRBD1 (6 bases). This CDR3 has 14 amino acids. Germline CDR1 SGHDT, CDR2 YYEEEE. The ends were cut back, 2 bases at V and 6 bases at J, with 12 bases in the middle.